This T cell receptor (beta chain) was captured in a study of blood T cell repertoires in COVID-19. Generated by immunoSEQ multiplex PCR, the TCRdb table keeps only in-frame clones and is missing some. The sample consists of 45,000 or so clones, about nine tenths of them appearing once. The receptor comes from a woman older than 75 with active COVID-19. The sequencing input was peripheral blood.

This CDR3 is CASSEGGMNTEAFF. As DNA, the CDR3 is TGTGCCAGCAGTGAAGGGGGCATGAACACTGAAGCTTTCTTT. The V call is TRBV6-1, the J call TRBJ1-1; possible D gene TRBD1, 5 bases. Trimming left V 1 base short and J 0 bases short, with 6 bases between. Germline V lookup: CDR1 MNHNS, CDR2 SASEGT. The CDR3 is 14 residues long.